This TCR beta chain was profiled in a study of CD8 T cells in ankylosing spondylitis. CDR3 length equals 12 residues. Trimming cost V 5 bases and J 6 bases, with 10 bases left between them. The germline gives CDR1 SEHNR, CDR2 FQNEAQ (reference sequence). This clonotype was recorded many times. Its specificity is not known. Findings of the study overall: Clones linked to disease were reported to show significant enrichment in matched ankylosing spondylitis synovial fluid. Among TCR beta sequences, a motif of eight highly homologous variants appeared characteristic of ankylosing spondylitis blood. A subset of motif variants has previously been described in the synovial fluid and blood of reactive arthritis.

Molecular-barcoded quantitative 5'-RACE produced these TCR beta libraries. TCRdb recomputed calls from the 5' RACE reads with MiXCR, one row per CDR3 protein. The data show 450,000 to 550,000 distinct CDR3 sequences, approximately 5.3% seen once. Sequences were obtained from blood, either unsorted or a sorted T cell fraction (not recorded which). The chain has TRBV7-9 and TRBJ1-1; D remains unclear. This clonotype originated in a male donor with ankylosing spondylitis. CDR3 region: CASSHVTPEAFF. Written as DNA, the CDR3 is TGTGCCAGCAGCCACGTGACCCCTGAAGCTTTCTTT. Full variable domain (outside the CDR3, taken from reference TRBV7-9 and TRBJ1-1): DTGVSQNPRHKITKRGQNVTFRCDPISEHNRLYWYRQTLGQGPEFLTYFQNEAQLEKSRLLSDRFSAERPKGSFSTLEIQRTEQGDSAMYLCASSHVTPEAFFGQGTRLTVV.